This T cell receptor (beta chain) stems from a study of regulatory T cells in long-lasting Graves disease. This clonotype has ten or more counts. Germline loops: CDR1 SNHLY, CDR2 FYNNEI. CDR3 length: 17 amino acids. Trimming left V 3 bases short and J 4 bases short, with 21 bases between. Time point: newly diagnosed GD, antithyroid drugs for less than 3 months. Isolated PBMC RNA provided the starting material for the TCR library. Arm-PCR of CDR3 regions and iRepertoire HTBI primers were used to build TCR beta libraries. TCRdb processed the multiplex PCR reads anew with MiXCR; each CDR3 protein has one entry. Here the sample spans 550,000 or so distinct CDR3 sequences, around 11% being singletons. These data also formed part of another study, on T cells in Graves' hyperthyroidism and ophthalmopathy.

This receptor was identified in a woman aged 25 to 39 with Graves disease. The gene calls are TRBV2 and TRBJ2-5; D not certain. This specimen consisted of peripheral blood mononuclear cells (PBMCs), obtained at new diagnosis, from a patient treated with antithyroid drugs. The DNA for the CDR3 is TGTGCCAGCAGTGATCCTGACGAGGTGGATATCGGAGAGACCCAGTACTTC. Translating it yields CASSDPDEVDIGETQYF.